This TCR beta chain was recorded in a study of T cell responses to AZD1222 COVID-19 vaccine. The CDR3 has 14 amino acids. The ends were cut back, 0 bases at V and 10 bases at J, with 15 bases in the middle. Germline loops: CDR1 MNHEY, CDR2 SVGAGI. Study-wide results and limits: The CD4 TCRs associated with vaccination extended across spike and predominated at 160-218 and 743-854. Targets within unmutated variant regions were reportedly found for nearly half of spike-specific TCRs. Donors, mostly white British, included more females; clonal diversity was possibly underestimated. At baseline, seropositivity was found in only a handful of AZD1222 recipients.

Concerning this clone itself: Its target is unknown.

TCRdb's table, derived via immunoSEQ multiplex PCR, lists solely in-frame clones and lacks some. Among 100,000 to 150,000 clones, approximately 90% were seen once, and the ten largest hold less than 1.3%. The origin of this receptor is an adult who received the AZD1222 COVID-19 vaccine. The source was peripheral blood, collected 28 days after the second AZD1222 dose. This chain connects TRBV6-5 to TRBJ1-1; D is unclear. The DNA for the CDR3 is TGTGCCAGCAGTTACTCCACTCCGGGCCATGGAGCTTTCTTT. It encodes CASSYSTPGHGAFF.